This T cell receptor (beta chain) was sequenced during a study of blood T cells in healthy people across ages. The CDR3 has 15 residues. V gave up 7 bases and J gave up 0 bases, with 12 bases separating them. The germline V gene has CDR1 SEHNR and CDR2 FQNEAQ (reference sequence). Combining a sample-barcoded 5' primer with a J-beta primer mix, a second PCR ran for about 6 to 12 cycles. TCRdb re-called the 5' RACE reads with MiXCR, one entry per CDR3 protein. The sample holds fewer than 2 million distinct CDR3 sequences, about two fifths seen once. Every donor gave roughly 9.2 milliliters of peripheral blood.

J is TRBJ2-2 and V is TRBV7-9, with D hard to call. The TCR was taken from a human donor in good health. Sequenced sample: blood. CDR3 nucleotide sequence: TGTGCCAGCAAGTTCGACGGATCGAACACCGGGGAGCTGTTTTTT. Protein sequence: CASKFDGSNTGELFF.